The T cell receptor (beta chain) under discussion was sequenced for a study of blood T cell repertoires in COVID-19. Study context: Both acute and convalescent COVID-19 samples were obtained from the United States, Italy and Spain. The cDNA or gDNA used as material had been derived from T cells, B-cell-depleted T cells, or PBMCs.

As processed by the authors: Reference gene primer amplification gave estimated nucleated cell counts. Some clones are missing from TCRdb's copy, which holds only in-frame ones; the method was immunoSEQ multiplex PCR. The V and J calls and clone size are taken from that table; D and trimming were inferred from the DNA. The sample holds 150,000 to 200,000 clones, approximately 90% seen once. From germline, CDR1 is SGHDT and CDR2 YYEEEE. Deletions cut 3 bases from V and 1 base from J, with 10 bases between. The CDR3 is 14 amino acids. V gene TRBV5-6 combines with J gene TRBJ1-1; the D is unclear. Sequenced sample: peripheral blood. The sequence was collected from a human donor in a cohort sampled during active COVID-19. The CDR3 loop reads CASSYISPNTEAFF. CDR3 DNA: TGTGCCAGCAGCTACATTTCACCGAACACTGAAGCTTTCTTT. Supplemented by reference TRBV5-6 and TRBJ1-1, the full variable domain reads DAGVTQSPTHLIKTRGQQVTLRCSPKSGHDTVSWYQQALGQGPQFIFQYYEEEERQRGNFPDRFSGHQFPNYSSELNVNALLLGDSALYLCASSYISPNTEAFFGQGTRLTVV.